These 6 T cell receptor beta chains originate from one sample sequenced in a study of radiation and T cells in renal cell carcinoma (dated by TCRdb to 2020 to 2021). The receptor library was made with the immunoSEQ multiplex PCR assay. Held by TCRdb, this immuneACCESS table contains in-frame sequences only and omits some clones. Under half of the omission traces to an unresolved V gene where checked; the cause of the rest is unknown. The sample yields 120,000 or so clones; 88% were counted once. The ten largest account for nearly 6% of the sample. The sample's time point label, in plain terms: blood 2 weeks post-SBRT. Sample treatment or condition, as interpreted from the label and publication: 15 Gy SBRT to primary tumor, nephrectomy 4 weeks later. The sample in question was blood, obtained from a patient whose treatment included radiotherapy and nephrectomy. These receptors all stem from an older woman with renal cell carcinoma.

This chain connects TRBV21-1 to TRBJ1-5. TRBV21-1 is a known pseudogene. CDR3 length: 16 residues. The DNA for the CDR3 is TGTGCCAGCAGCAAAGGAGAAAGGTACCACAATCAGCCCCAGCATTTT. Translation gives CASSKGERYHNQPQHF.

This clone was seen a single time. The V and J genes are TRBV9 and TRBJ2-7; no definite D call. Germline CDR1 is SGDLS and CDR2 is YYNGEE. V dropped 4 bases and J dropped 0 bases, with 14 bases sitting between them. This CDR3 region has 15 residues. The DNA of the CDR3 is TGTGCCAGCAGCCCAAATCCTTTTAGCTCCTACGAGCAGTACTTC. Its translation: CASSPNPFSSYEQYF.

The rearrangement links TRBV19 to TRBJ2-7, with 8 bases matching TRBD1. Per germline, CDR1 LNHDA and CDR2 SQIVND (reference sequence). V was clipped by 8 bases and J by 3 bases; unmatched bases: 6. The CDR3 covers 13 residues. CDR3 region: CASRSTGGYEQYF. CDR3 nucleotides: TGTGCCAGTCGGTCCACAGGGGGCTACGAGCAGTACTTC.

The rearrangement uses TRBV27 and TRBJ2-5; 15 positions agree with TRBD2. V lost 4 bases, J lost 2 bases, and 5 bases stayed unmatched. Germline loops: CDR1 MNHEY, CDR2 SMNVEV (reference sequence). The length of the CDR3 is 17 residues. CDR3 protein: CASSSGLAGGRQETQYF. The CDR3 DNA reads as TGTGCCAGCAGTTCCGGACTAGCGGGGGGGCGTCAAGAGACCCAGTACTTC.

This chain joins TRBV7-9 and TRBJ2-7; D might be TRBD2 (6 bases). The V gene's germline CDR1 is SEHNR and CDR2 FQNEAQ (reference sequence). The CDR3 has 14 residues. V dropped 2 bases and J dropped 5 bases, with 13 bases sitting between them. The CDR3 loop is CASSLMGGGDEQYF. The CDR3 region has the DNA TGTGCCAGCAGCTTAATGGGGGGAGGAGACGAGCAGTACTTC. Full variable domain (remainder filled in from reference TRBV7-9 and TRBJ2-7): DTGVSQNPRHKITKRGQNVTFRCDPISEHNRLYWYRQTLGQGPEFLTYFQNEAQLEKSRLLSDRFSAERPKGSFSTLEIQRTEQGDSAMYLCASSLMGGGDEQYFGPGTRLTVT.

In this sample, this clone turned up once. V gene TRBV5-6 combines with J gene TRBJ2-7; D possibly corresponds to TRBD1 (6 bases). Germline V gene data show CDR1 as SGHDT and CDR2 as YYEEEE. The CDR3 spans 16 residues. The V end lost 4 bases, the J end lost 4 bases, and 21 bases lay between the germline ends. DNA for the CDR3: TGTGCCAGCAGCCTACGGATGACAGGTCAACAGTACGAGCAGTACTTC. Translating gives CASSLRMTGQQYEQYF.